This TCR beta chain emerged from a study of blood T cell repertoires in COVID-19. The data were produced by immunoSEQ multiplex PCR, yet TCRdb's version contains in-frame clones alone and is incomplete. There are about 68,000 clones in the sample; 80% to 90% occur only once, and roughly 2.3% lies in the top ten. CDR3 length equals 17 residues. V dropped 2 bases and J dropped 3; count of bases not matched to a gene: 6. Looked up from germline, CDR1 is SGDLS and CDR2 is YYNGEE. This clonotype was sampled from a human donor in a cohort sampled during active COVID-19. This chain connects TRBV9 to TRBJ2-7; TRBD2 aligns across 15 bases. The sequenced material came from peripheral blood. DNA of the CDR3: TGTGCCAGCAGCGTCGGACTAGCGGGGGGGCCGGGCTACGAGCAGTACTTC. It encodes CASSVGLAGGPGYEQYF.